The following is a TCR beta chain sequence with its context. The antigen remains undetermined. This sample was included in a study of graft-versus-host responses after intestinal transplantation. Study as a whole: Transplant types were multivisceral, liver-intestinal, or isolated intestinal. Each patient got anti-thymocyte globulin induction, then tacrolimus and steroids for roughly 3 years.

In germline, CDR1 is SQVTM, CDR2 ANQGSEA. This CDR3 is 14 amino acids long. Trimming cost V 4 bases and J 7 bases; bases outside gene matches: 7. Points from the study as a whole: Where graft-donor T cell macrochimerism was present, patients had high graft-versus-host to host-versus-graft clonal ratios in allografts. The recipient marrow held GvH clones, and some of them showed up first in ileum or blood.

Clones were sequenced by immunoSEQ multiplex PCR, and TCRdb holds only the in-frame ones, with some missing. The sample lists about 90,000 clones, around nine tenths occurring once. This clonotype originated in a human donor who received an intestinal transplant. The chain couples TRBV29-1 to TRBJ1-1, with 12 bases that match TRBD1. Source: unstimulated CD4+ T cells sorted from spleen or lymph node cells, taken before intestinal transplant. The CDR3 DNA follows: TGCAGCGTTGCCCCGGGACAGGGGGCGGGTGAAGCTTTCTTT. Residues: CSVAPGQGAGEAFF.